This entry lists 27 T cell receptor beta chains sequenced from one sample in a study of OX40 agonist ivuxolimab in advanced cancers. The method was immunoSEQ multiplex PCR; TCRdb's version includes in-frame clones alone and lacks a portion of them. The table includes about 110,000 clones, about 91% detected once. The sequences come from CD4+ or CD8+ T cells sorted from blood, collected in a trial of the OX40 agonist ivuxolimab. The receptors originated from an adult with an advanced solid tumor such as melanoma, head and neck, liver or kidney cancer.

The gene calls are TRBV5-1 and TRBJ2-1, with a tentative D call TRBD2 (7 bases). Germline loops: CDR1 SGHRS, CDR2 YFSETQ. Trimming removed 4 bases at V and 8 bases at J, with 13 bases between. This CDR3 comprises 13 residues. DNA of the CDR3: TGCGCCAGCAGCAGCACAGGGAGGGATGAGCAGTTCTTC. It encodes CASSSTGRDEQFF.

The genes are TRBV7-9 and TRBJ2-3, with D perhaps being TRBD1 or TRBD2 (5 bases each). V lost 5 bases, J lost 4 bases, and 13 bases lay in between. Germline CDR1 SEHNR, CDR2 FQNEAQ (reference sequence). The length of the CDR3 is 14 residues. CDR3 bases: TGTGCCAGCAGCCCTACGTGGGGACCAGATACGCAGTATTTT. This encodes CASSPTWGPDTQYF.

The rearrangement joins TRBV5-4 to TRBJ1-2, with no clear D. Trimming cost V 0 bases and J 4 bases, with 13 bases left between them. From germline, CDR1 is SGHNT and CDR2 YYREEE (reference sequence). CDR3 length equals 15 residues. CDR3 sequence (DNA): TGTGCCAGCAGCTTGGCCCCCCTATCTCTCTATGGCTACACCTTC. It specifies CASSLAPLSLYGYTF. Using reference TRBV5-4 and TRBJ1-2 for the parts outside the CDR3, the full variable domain is ETGVTQSPTHLIKTRGQQVTLRCSSQSGHNTVSWYQQALGQGPQFIFQYYREEENGRGNFPPRFSGLQFPNYSSELNVNALELDDSALYLCASSLAPLSLYGYTFGSGTRLTVV.

This sequence joins TRBV11-2 and TRBJ2-3, with D perhaps TRBD2 (6 bases). Per germline, CDR1 SGHAT and CDR2 FQNNGV. V was trimmed by 5 bases and J by 2 bases, leaving 14 bases between them. The CDR3 sequence is 15 residues long. The CDR3 bases are TGTGCCAGCAGCCTCGACCGGGGGACCACAGATACGCAGTATTTT. Translated: CASSLDRGTTDTQYF.

The chain is built from TRBV11-2 and TRBJ2-3; D uncertain. Trimming stripped 3 bases from V and 2 bases from J, with 9 bases between. Germline loops: CDR1 SGHAT, CDR2 FQNNGV. CDR3 size: 14 residues. In nucleotides, the CDR3 is TGTGCCAGCAGCTTGGATACATACACAGATACGCAGTATTTT. It is translated as CASSLDTYTDTQYF.

The chain links TRBV30 to TRBJ1-5; no definite D call. Germline values: CDR1 GTSNPN, CDR2 SVGIG (reference sequence). V was trimmed by 2 bases and J by 8 bases, leaving 19 bases between them. The CDR3 has 15 residues. The CDR3 nucleotides read TGTGCCTGGAGTCTAGCACAGATGAAGCGGGAGCCCCAGCATTTT. Translating gives CAWSLAQMKREPQHF.

This chain links TRBV23-1 with TRBJ1-2; D is undetermined. TRBV23-1 is an ORF, and what it does is uncertain. Trimming took 1 base from V and 8 from J, leaving 8 bases between them. The CDR3 totals 12 residues. DNA for the CDR3: TGCGCCAGCAGTCAATGGAAGGGAGGCTACACCTTC. Its protein is CASSQWKGGYTF.

The genes are TRBV10-3 and TRBJ2-7; D may match TRBD1 or TRBD2 (5 bases each). The length of the CDR3 is 13 residues. Germline V lookup: CDR1 ENHRY, CDR2 SYGVKD. The V gene lost 10 bases and the J gene lost 4 bases, with 17 bases spanning the gap. The CDR3 region is CATGAPAVYEQYF. CDR3 nucleotide sequence: TGTGCCACCGGGGCGCCGGCCGTGTACGAGCAGTACTTC.

V is TRBV6-1 and J is TRBJ2-1, with 7 bases matching TRBD1. In germline, CDR1 is MNHNS, CDR2 SASEGT. This CDR3 spans 13 amino acids. The V segment lost 6 bases and the J segment 13 bases; nucleotides outside the gene matches: 12. The CDR3 DNA follows: TGTGCCAGCAGCCCCAATAGTGACAGGGCCCAGTTCTTC. This encodes CASSPNSDRAQFF.

This clone was observed a single time. The gene calls are TRBV5-1 and TRBJ2-5; 14 bases map to TRBD2. The CDR3 runs to 16 residues. The germline V gene has CDR1 SGHRS and CDR2 YFSETQ. The trim removed 4 bases at V and 3 bases at J, leaving 5 bases unmatched. The CDR3 DNA is TGCGCCAGCAGCACGGGACTAGCGGGGGCTAAAGAGACCCAGTACTTC. It codes for CASSTGLAGAKETQYF. The full variable domain, in which reference TRBV5-1 and TRBJ2-5 provide the parts outside the CDR3, is KAGVTQTPRYLIKTRGQQVTLSCSPISGHRSVSWYQQTPGQGLQFLFEYFSETQRNKGNFPGRFSGRQFSNSRSEMNVSTLELGDSALYLCASSTGLAGAKETQYFGPGTRLLVL.

V gene TRBV10-3 combines with J gene TRBJ1-1; D is unclear. Trimming pared 2 bases from V and 1 base from J, leaving 8 bases between. The CDR3 loop spans 14 amino acids. CDR1 ENHRY and CDR2 SYGVKD come from the germline V gene. This CDR3 is CAISETSKNTEAFF. In DNA, the CDR3 is TGTGCCATCAGTGAGACTTCAAAGAACACTGAAGCTTTCTTT.

This clone was recorded only once. The same CDR3 arises from other DNA sequences in this sample as well. The CDR3 sequence: CASSLAGADTQYF. The CDR3 coding sequence is TGTGCCAGCAGCTTAGCGGGAGCAGATACGCAGTATTTT. The V gene is TRBV11-2, the J gene TRBJ2-3; a possible D gene is TRBD2 (6 bases). V lost 1 base and J 4 bases, leaving 6 bases between the germline ends. CDR1 is SGHAT and CDR2 is FQNNGV in the germline V gene. CDR3 length equals 13 residues. Using reference TRBV11-2 and TRBJ2-3 for the parts outside the CDR3, the full variable domain is EAGVAQSPRYKIIEKRQSVAFWCNPISGHATLYWYQQILGQGPKLLIQFQNNGVVDDSQLPKDRFSAERLKGVDSTLKIQPAKLEDSAVYLCASSLAGADTQYFGPGTRLTVL.

The chain is built from TRBV7-6 and TRBJ2-3; D unresolved. The length of the CDR3 is 12 residues. Germline V lookup: CDR1 SGHVS, CDR2 FNYEAQ. V lost 5 bases, J lost 6 bases, and 9 bases lay in between. CDR3 loop: CASSEQSDTQYF. The CDR3 DNA reads as TGTGCCAGCAGCGAACAAAGCGATACGCAGTATTTT. The complete variable domain, with remaining parts taken from reference TRBV7-6 and TRBJ2-3, reads GAGVSQSPRYKVTKRGQDVALRCDPISGHVSLYWYRQALGQGPEFLTYFNYEAQQDKSGLPNDRFSAERPEGSISTLTIQRTEQRDSAMYRCASSEQSDTQYFGPGTRLTVL.

The V gene is TRBV4-1, the J gene TRBJ2-3; D uncertain. The CDR3 is made up of 12 amino acids. V lost 3 bases to trimming and J lost 5 bases, with 6 bases between them. Looked up from germline, CDR1 is MGHRA and CDR2 is YSYEKL. The DNA for the CDR3 is TGCGCCAGCAGCCAGTCCCAAGATACGCAGTATTTT. Protein: CASSQSQDTQYF.

J is TRBJ1-4 and V is TRBV7-8; 10 bases agree with TRBD1. Germline CDR1 and CDR2: SGHVS and FQNEAQ. The V gene end was trimmed by 5 bases and the J gene end by 5 bases; junction bases not matched to a gene: 8. The CDR3 runs to 16 residues. CDR3: CASSLGTGAKNEKLFF. CDR3 DNA sequence: TGTGCCAGCAGCCTGGGGACAGGGGCGAAGAATGAAAAACTGTTTTTT.

The chain employs TRBV10-1 and TRBJ2-7, with TRBD2 identical over 7 bases. V lost 6 bases to trimming and J lost 5 bases; unmatched junction nucleotides: 4. The V gene's germline CDR1 is WNHNN and CDR2 SYGVQD (reference sequence). This CDR3 spans 12 amino acids. CDR3 sequence reads: CASSTGGDEQYF. The DNA for the CDR3 is TGCGCCAGCAGCACTGGGGGGGACGAGCAGTACTTC.

This chain joins TRBV27 and TRBJ1-6, with 7 bases that match TRBD1. V was clipped by 3 bases and J by 6 bases; unmatched bases: 17. This CDR3 has 19 amino acids. Germline V gene lookup returns CDR1 MNHEY and CDR2 SMNVEV (reference sequence). CDR3 bases: TGTGCCAGCAGTTTTCGGGACAGCCGTTCCATTCTGAGTAATTCACCCCTCCACTTT. It is translated as CASSFRDSRSILSNSPLHF.

The V gene is TRBV18, the J gene TRBJ2-6; D is ambiguous. CDR1 and CDR2 from the germline V gene are KGHSH and LQKENI. V was pared by 2 bases and J by 4 bases, with 6 bases between. This CDR3 region has 14 residues. CDR3 residues: CASSPSGGANVLTF. DNA of the CDR3: TGTGCCAGCTCACCATCAGGCGGGGCCAACGTCCTGACTTTC.

The CDR3 sequence: CAWSVGQGSYNEQFF. The CDR3 bases are TGTGCCTGGAGTGTGGGGCAGGGGTCCTACAATGAGCAGTTCTTC. This chain connects TRBV30 to TRBJ2-1; TRBD1 is a possible D gene (6 bases). V was shortened by 0 bases and J by 1 base, with 10 bases between the two germline ends. CDR3 length: 15 amino acids. Germline loops: CDR1 GTSNPN, CDR2 SVGIG (reference sequence).

The rearrangement uses TRBV5-1 and TRBJ2-6; perhaps TRBD2 as D (6 bases). V was trimmed by 0 bases and J by 1 base, leaving 8 bases between them. Germline loops: CDR1 SGHRS, CDR2 YFSETQ. This CDR3 contains 16 residues. As DNA, the CDR3 is TGCGCCAGCAGCTTGGCCGGAGGGTCTGGGGCCAACGTCCTGACTTTC. Translated: CASSLAGGSGANVLTF.

This chain joins TRBV18 and TRBJ2-2; D remains ambiguous. V lost 4 bases to trimming and J lost 1 base, with 10 bases between them. This CDR3 comprises 15 residues. CDR1 and CDR2 from the germline V gene are KGHSH and LQKENI. The CDR3 is CASSLRTVNTGELFF. As DNA, the CDR3 is TGTGCCAGCTCACTCCGGACGGTGAACACCGGGGAGCTGTTTTTT. The full variable domain, its missing parts supplied by reference TRBV18 and TRBJ2-2, is NAGVMQNPRHLVRRRGQEARLRCSPMKGHSHVYWYRQLPEEGLKFMVYLQKENIIDESGMPKERFSAEFPKEGPSILRIQQVVRGDSAAYFCASSLRTVNTGELFFGEGSRLTVL.

V gene TRBV18 combines with J gene TRBJ1-3; 7 bases are shared with TRBD1. This CDR3 spans 15 amino acids. V shed 1 base and J 4 bases; nucleotides not matched to a gene: 4. CDR1 KGHSH and CDR2 LQKENI come from the germline V gene. CDR3 DNA sequence: TGTGCCAGCTCACCACAAGGGGGCTTCGGAAACACCATATATTTT. It codes for CASSPQGGFGNTIYF.

The chain carries TRBV11-1 and TRBJ2-2; possible D gene TRBD1, 5 bases. Germline CDR1 and CDR2: SGHAT and FQDESV (reference sequence). The CDR3 runs 15 residues. V was pared by 1 base and J by 0 bases, with 6 bases between. In DNA, the CDR3 is TGTGCCAGCAGCTTAGGGGGCGCGAACACCGGGGAGCTGTTTTTT. This encodes CASSLGGANTGELFF.

Details on this clone: No DNA is shown, since the ends of the CDR3 on it are uncertain; the CDR3 is the one TCRdb lists. This chain links TRBV7-9 with TRBJ2-5; TRBD2 is the table's D call, not checked against the DNA. Germline V gene data show CDR1 as SEHNR and CDR2 as FQNEAQ (reference sequence). The CDR3 is 18 residues long, counting both termini. CDR3 amino acids: CASASDLVFLAVEETQYF.

This clone was seen a few times. The V call is TRBV10-3, the J call TRBJ2-5; D uncertain. The germline CDR1 and CDR2 sequences are ENHRY and SYGVKD. CDR3 length equals 13 residues. Trimming cost V 10 bases and J 5 bases, with 17 bases left between them. The CDR3 here is CATRLAAEETQYF. The DNA for the CDR3 is TGTGCCACCAGATTGGCGGCGGAGGAGACCCAGTACTTC.

The chain is built from TRBV11-2 and TRBJ2-3; 8 bases are a match to TRBD2. This CDR3 region has 15 residues. Germline CDR1 and CDR2: SGHAT and FQNNGV. The V gene end was trimmed by 2 bases and the J gene end by 5 bases; junction bases not matched to a gene: 6. CDR3 DNA sequence: TGTGCCAGCAGCTTAACAGCGGGGGTGGGAGATACGCAGTATTTT. It specifies CASSLTAGVGDTQYF.

The chain is built from TRBV21-1 and TRBJ1-2. TRBV21-1 is a pseudogene locus. The CDR3 is made up of 18 amino acids. The CDR3, as DNA: TGTGCCAGCAGGGTTAAGAGGCCAGGTGACAACTCTAACTATGGCTACACCTTC. It translates to CASRVKRPGDNSNYGYTF.